This T cell receptor (beta chain) emerged from a study of OX40 agonist ivuxolimab in advanced cancers. The overall study: An anti-OX40 (CD134) antibody with agonistic activity, ivuxolimab, was administered to patients. Anti-PD-1, anti-PD-L1 or anti-CTLA-4 therapy given earlier was allowed, and approximately 43% had some.

Autoimmune disease history or systemic immunosuppression was exclusionary. Here immunoSEQ multiplex PCR was the method, and the copy in TCRdb shows in-frame clones only, minus some. Of about 79,000 clones in the sample, roughly 94% were seen once. The sequence was collected from an adult with an advanced solid tumor such as melanoma, head and neck, liver or kidney cancer. The sequenced sample was CD4+ or CD8+ T cells sorted from blood, obtained in a trial of the OX40 agonist ivuxolimab.

The CDR3 DNA is TGCGCCAGCAGCCAAGATACTTACCTAGCGGGAGCCTACGAGCAGTACTTC. This gives the protein CASSQDTYLAGAYEQYF. The chain has TRBV4-3 and TRBJ2-7, with TRBD2 matching 10 bases. Germline lookup yields CDR1 LGHNA and CDR2 YSLEER. This CDR3 has 17 residues. V lost 0 bases and J lost 2; bases outside the gene matches: 7.